These T cell receptor beta chains were read from a single sample in a study of CD8 T cells in ankylosing spondylitis. TCRdb reprocessed the 5' RACE reads via MiXCR and lists one record per CDR3 protein. Of 350,000 or so distinct CDR3 sequences listed, around 10% were seen once; the top ten hold about 10%. The specimen was blood, either unsorted or a sorted T cell fraction (not recorded which). The receptors come from a female donor with ankylosing spondylitis or in good health (not recorded which). Each CDR3 is given with its conserved first and last residue. D genes are given only for firm matches. Clone size is stated in some rows and not others, as once, few, many or a class when expanded.

v_call: TRBV12-3/TRBV12-4; d_call: TRBD1; clone_size: few; j_call: TRBJ1-5; cdr3_nt: TGTGCCAGCAGAGGACAGGGGGCAGGGGAGCCCCAGCATTTT; cdr3_aa: CASRGQGAGEPQHF
v_call: TRBV11-2; d_call: TRBD1; clone_size: .; j_call: TRBJ1-2; cdr3_nt: TGTGCCAGCAGCGCCCGGGACAGGGGTTCTAACTATGGCTACACCTTC; cdr3_aa: CASSARDRGSNYGYTF
v_call: TRBV15; d_call: TRBD1; clone_size: many; j_call: TRBJ2-7; cdr3_nt: TGTGCCACCACCCAGACAGGGGTCGAGCAGTACTTC; cdr3_aa: CATTQTGVEQYF
v_call: TRBV5-1; d_call: .; clone_size: many; j_call: TRBJ2-1; cdr3_nt: TGCGCCATCCGGTACGACTACAATGAGCAGTTCTTC; cdr3_aa: CAIRYDYNEQFF
v_call: TRBV20-1; d_call: TRBD1; clone_size: many; j_call: TRBJ1-2; cdr3_nt: TGCAGTGCTAGAAGGGACAGGGGGGTATCAGACTATGGCTACACCTTC; cdr3_aa: CSARRDRGVSDYGYTF
v_call: TRBV7-2; d_call: .; clone_size: many; j_call: TRBJ1-1; cdr3_nt: TGTGCCAGCAGCTTAGACCGACAGAGGAACACTGAAGCTTTCTTT; cdr3_aa: CASSLDRQRNTEAFF
v_call: TRBV5-1; d_call: .; clone_size: many; j_call: TRBJ2-2; cdr3_nt: TGCGCCAGCACGCCAAAAGGAAGGGCGACCGGGGAGCTGTTTTTT; cdr3_aa: CASTPKGRATGELFF
v_call: TRBV6-2/TRBV6-3; d_call: .; clone_size: once; j_call: TRBJ1-1; cdr3_nt: TGTGCCAGCAGTTCCCCAAGGGGGAACACTGAAGCTTACTTT; cdr3_aa: CASSSPRGNTEAYF
v_call: TRBV5-1; d_call: .; clone_size: few; j_call: TRBJ1-4; cdr3_nt: TGCGCCAGCAGCTTTCAAGGGACTGCAACTAATGAAAAACTGTTTTTT; cdr3_aa: CASSFQGTATNEKLFF
v_call: TRBV20-1; d_call: .; clone_size: .; j_call: TRBJ2-7; cdr3_nt: TGCAGTGCTACTAGCTACGAGCAGTACTTC; cdr3_aa: CSATSYEQYF
v_call: TRBV12-3/TRBV12-4; d_call: .; clone_size: many; j_call: TRBJ2-3; cdr3_nt: TGTGCCAGCAGACATAGCGGAAACACAGATACGCAGTATTTT; cdr3_aa: CASRHSGNTDTQYF
v_call: TRBV11-2; d_call: .; clone_size: .; j_call: TRBJ2-2; cdr3_nt: TGTGCCAGCAGCTTCCGGCTAGATAACACCGGGGAGCTGTTTTTT; cdr3_aa: CASSFRLDNTGELFF
v_call: TRBV20-1; d_call: .; clone_size: many; j_call: TRBJ2-1; cdr3_nt: TGCAGTGCTCCCCATGTTTCTAGAAATGAGCAGTTCTTC; cdr3_aa: CSAPHVSRNEQFF
v_call: TRBV12-3/TRBV12-4; d_call: .; clone_size: many; j_call: TRBJ1-1; cdr3_nt: TGTGCCAGCAGTGGCAGGGGAAAAGGAAGCACTGAAGCTTTCTTT; cdr3_aa: CASSGRGKGSTEAFF
v_call: TRBV7-2; d_call: TRBD2; clone_size: .; j_call: TRBJ2-1; cdr3_nt: TGTGCCAGCAGCTTATTTACGGGACTACAGTTCTTC; cdr3_aa: CASSLFTGLQFF
v_call: TRBV10-3; d_call: .; clone_size: many; j_call: TRBJ1-3; cdr3_nt: TGTGCCATCAGTGAGGTTGGACAGAGTACCATATATTTT; cdr3_aa: CAISEVGQSTIYF
v_call: TRBV20-1; d_call: TRBD2; clone_size: many; j_call: TRBJ2-1; cdr3_nt: TGCAGTGCTAGCGCTAGCGGCTACAATGAGCAGTTCTTC; cdr3_aa: CSASASGYNEQFF
v_call: TRBV20-1; d_call: TRBD2; clone_size: many; j_call: TRBJ2-5; cdr3_nt: TGCAGTGCTAGCGGGGGGCAAGAGACCCAGTACTTC; cdr3_aa: CSASGGQETQYF
v_call: TRBV3-2; d_call: .; clone_size: few; j_call: TRBJ2-7; cdr3_nt: TGTGCCAGCAGCCAAGTCTACAGGGGCTCCTACGAGCAGTACTTC; cdr3_aa: CASSQVYRGSYEQYF
v_call: TRBV20-1; d_call: .; clone_size: .; j_call: TRBJ2-3; cdr3_nt: TGCAGTGCTACCCCTAGCCGCTCTAGCACAGATACGCAGTATTTT; cdr3_aa: CSATPSRSSTDTQYF
v_call: TRBV6-6; d_call: TRBD1; clone_size: few; j_call: TRBJ1-2; cdr3_nt: TGTGCCAGCAGTTCCAACAGGGGAGGCTACACCTTC; cdr3_aa: CASSSNRGGYTF
v_call: TRBV5-1; d_call: .; clone_size: many; j_call: TRBJ1-1; cdr3_nt: TGCGCCAGCAGCCCCCGCCGAGGTGGGAACACTGAAGCTTTCTTT; cdr3_aa: CASSPRRGGNTEAFF
v_call: TRBV6-1; d_call: .; clone_size: many; j_call: TRBJ2-2; cdr3_nt: TGTGCCAGCAGTCCCGAAGTGAGGGTTGCGAACACCGGGGAGCTGTTTTTT; cdr3_aa: CASSPEVRVANTGELFF
v_call: TRBV19; d_call: TRBD2; clone_size: few; j_call: TRBJ2-1; cdr3_nt: TGTGCCAGTAGCAGACTAGCGGGGGACGAGCAGTTCTTC; cdr3_aa: CASSRLAGDEQFF
v_call: TRBV20-1; d_call: .; clone_size: .; j_call: TRBJ2-7; cdr3_nt: TGCAGTGCTAGAGGCCCCAACCCCTACGAGCAGTACTTC; cdr3_aa: CSARGPNPYEQYF
v_call: TRBV9; d_call: TRBD2; clone_size: many; j_call: TRBJ2-4; cdr3_nt: TGTGCCAGCAGCGTCAGGGCGGGAGGGCCTGGAAACATTCAGTACTTC; cdr3_aa: CASSVRAGGPGNIQYF
v_call: TRBV12-3/TRBV12-4; d_call: .; clone_size: many; j_call: TRBJ2-7; cdr3_nt: TGTGCCAGCAGCTTAGGGCTCTACGAGCAGTACTTC; cdr3_aa: CASSLGLYEQYF
v_call: TRBV5-8; d_call: .; clone_size: few; j_call: TRBJ2-3; cdr3_nt: TGTGCCAGCAGCCGCCCCTCCGGGTGGGGTACGCAGTATTTT; cdr3_aa: CASSRPSGWGTQYF
v_call: TRBV5-5; d_call: .; clone_size: few; j_call: TRBJ1-2; cdr3_nt: TGTGCCAGCAGCTTGGACAGGGCCCGGGTCTATGGCTACACCTTC; cdr3_aa: CASSLDRARVYGYTF
v_call: TRBV5-5; d_call: .; clone_size: many; j_call: TRBJ2-5; cdr3_nt: TGTGCCAGCAGCTCTAGGAGGTCCCAAGAGACCCAGTACTTC; cdr3_aa: CASSSRRSQETQYF
v_call: TRBV28; d_call: .; clone_size: many; j_call: TRBJ1-1; cdr3_nt: TGTGCCAGCAGTTTTGGTGCGGTTGGAGCTTTCTTT; cdr3_aa: CASSFGAVGAFF
v_call: TRBV20-1; d_call: .; clone_size: many; j_call: TRBJ2-1; cdr3_nt: TGCAGTGCTAGAGATCTCGGGCGGATCTACAATGAGCAGTTCTTC; cdr3_aa: CSARDLGRIYNEQFF
v_call: TRBV28; d_call: .; clone_size: .; j_call: TRBJ2-5; cdr3_nt: TGTGCCAGCAGTCCCACGTGGGGCAGCGGGGAGACCCAGTACTTC; cdr3_aa: CASSPTWGSGETQYF
v_call: TRBV20-1; d_call: .; clone_size: many; j_call: TRBJ2-7; cdr3_nt: TGCAGTGCTAGAGATTTGATAGGGGCCCGCTCCTACGAGCAGTACTTC; cdr3_aa: CSARDLIGARSYEQYF
v_call: TRBV3-1; d_call: TRBD1; clone_size: few; j_call: TRBJ1-3; cdr3_nt: TGTGCCAGCAGACAAAACCGGGACAGCCGAACCTCTGGAAACACCATATATTTT; cdr3_aa: CASRQNRDSRTSGNTIYF
v_call: TRBV4-3; d_call: .; clone_size: many; j_call: TRBJ1-6; cdr3_nt: TGCGCCAGCAGCCCGACCCAACGGGAAATTAATTCACCCCTCCACTTT; cdr3_aa: CASSPTQREINSPLHF
v_call: TRBV28; d_call: TRBD1; clone_size: many; j_call: TRBJ1-5; cdr3_nt: TGTGCCAGCAACCCTCGTCACAGGGGGCAAATCCAGCCCCAGCATTTT; cdr3_aa: CASNPRHRGQIQPQHF
v_call: TRBV20-1; d_call: .; clone_size: many; j_call: TRBJ1-2; cdr3_nt: TGCAGTGCTAGGAGACAGCCCTACTACACCTTC; cdr3_aa: CSARRQPYYTF
v_call: TRBV29-1; d_call: .; clone_size: many; j_call: TRBJ2-4; cdr3_nt: TGCAGCGTTGAAAGGGGCGGCATTCAGTACTTC; cdr3_aa: CSVERGGIQYF
v_call: TRBV5-1; d_call: TRBD1; clone_size: many; j_call: TRBJ2-4; cdr3_nt: TGCGCCAGCAGCTTAGGGACAGACCTGCGGTACAACATTCAGTACTTC; cdr3_aa: CASSLGTDLRYNIQYF
v_call: TRBV20-1; d_call: .; clone_size: many; j_call: TRBJ1-4; cdr3_nt: TGCAGTGCTAGACAGGGTGGTGAAAAACTGTTTTTT; cdr3_aa: CSARQGGEKLFF
v_call: TRBV4-1; d_call: .; clone_size: few; j_call: TRBJ2-2; cdr3_nt: TGCGCCAGCAGCCAAAACAGTGGCGGGGAGCTGTTTTTT; cdr3_aa: CASSQNSGGELFF
v_call: TRBV7-8; d_call: .; clone_size: few; j_call: TRBJ1-5; cdr3_nt: TGTGCCAGCAGCTTATGGGGGGAGGGACAGCCCCAGCATTTT; cdr3_aa: CASSLWGEGQPQHF
v_call: TRBV20-1; d_call: .; clone_size: many; j_call: TRBJ1-3; cdr3_nt: TGCAGTGCTAGAGATCTAGCGGGCTCTGGAAACACCATATATTTT; cdr3_aa: CSARDLAGSGNTIYF
v_call: TRBV6-1; d_call: TRBD2; clone_size: .; j_call: TRBJ2-2; cdr3_nt: TGTGCCAGCACCTACAGGACTAGCGGAGACAGAACAAGGTCCGGGGAGCTGTTTTTT; cdr3_aa: CASTYRTSGDRTRSGELFF
v_call: TRBV7-9; d_call: .; clone_size: many; j_call: TRBJ2-1; cdr3_nt: TGTGCCAGCAGCTCAAGAGCAGATGAGCAGTTCTTC; cdr3_aa: CASSSRADEQFF
v_call: TRBV20-1; d_call: TRBD1; clone_size: many; j_call: TRBJ1-4; cdr3_nt: TGCAGTGCTAGAGAAATAATGGGACAGGGAAATGAAAAACTGTTTTTT; cdr3_aa: CSAREIMGQGNEKLFF
v_call: TRBV5-1; d_call: .; clone_size: many; j_call: TRBJ1-6; cdr3_nt: TGCGCCAGCAGCTTGGCCGGGACCGATTCACCCCTCCACTTT; cdr3_aa: CASSLAGTDSPLHF
v_call: TRBV27; d_call: TRBD1; clone_size: .; j_call: TRBJ2-2; cdr3_nt: TGTGCCAGCAGTTTAAAGGGACAGGGGTACACCGGGGAGCTGTTTTTT; cdr3_aa: CASSLKGQGYTGELFF
v_call: TRBV20-1; d_call: .; clone_size: many; j_call: TRBJ2-3; cdr3_nt: TGCAGTGCTAGAGGACTAACAGATACGCAGTATTTT; cdr3_aa: CSARGLTDTQYF
v_call: TRBV29-1; d_call: TRBD1; clone_size: many; j_call: TRBJ1-4; cdr3_nt: TGCAGCGGGGGGAGCCCCAGGGGGTCGGAAAAACTGTTTTTT; cdr3_aa: CSGGSPRGSEKLFF
v_call: TRBV24-1; d_call: .; clone_size: many; j_call: TRBJ2-3; cdr3_nt: TGTGCCACCAGTGATTTTGGGGCAGGGGAGACAGATACGCAGTATTTT; cdr3_aa: CATSDFGAGETDTQYF
v_call: TRBV2; d_call: .; clone_size: once; j_call: TRBJ2-7; cdr3_nt: TGTGCCAGCAGTGAAGTGACAGTCTACGAGCAGTACTTC; cdr3_aa: CASSEVTVYEQYF
v_call: TRBV20-1; d_call: .; clone_size: many; j_call: TRBJ1-6; cdr3_nt: TGCAGTGCTAGAGGTCGTGAACTAAGGGATAATTCACCCCTCCACTTT; cdr3_aa: CSARGRELRDNSPLHF
v_call: TRBV20-1; d_call: TRBD1; clone_size: many; j_call: TRBJ2-6; cdr3_nt: TGCAGTGCTACGGACAGGGCTGGGGCCAACGTCCTGACTTTC; cdr3_aa: CSATDRAGANVLTF
v_call: TRBV12-3/TRBV12-4; d_call: TRBD2; clone_size: many; j_call: TRBJ2-7; cdr3_nt: TGTGCCAGCAGTTTGGGGCTAGCGGGGGCGATCCGGTACGAGCAGTACTTC; cdr3_aa: CASSLGLAGAIRYEQYF
v_call: TRBV28; d_call: .; clone_size: medium-sized; j_call: TRBJ2-7; cdr3_nt: TGTGCCAGCAGTCCCCCTCCCGCCTACGAGCAGTACTTC; cdr3_aa: CASSPPPAYEQYF
v_call: TRBV15; d_call: TRBD2; clone_size: few; j_call: TRBJ2-7; cdr3_nt: TGTGCCACCAGCAGAGAAACAGAGCGGGACGCCGAGCAGTACTTC; cdr3_aa: CATSRETERDAEQYF
v_call: TRBV15; d_call: .; clone_size: many; j_call: TRBJ2-1; cdr3_nt: TGTGCCACCCGGGACAACTACAATGAGCAGTTCTTC; cdr3_aa: CATRDNYNEQFF